This passage covers 20 T cell receptor beta chains from one sample sequenced in a study of a mutant IDH1 vaccine in newly diagnosed glioma. No antigen has been identified for these receptors. Time point given: week 35, safety follow-up. The content of each vaccine dose was 300 ug of mutant IDH1 20-mer peptide, and topical imiquimod accompanied it. The protocol was immunoSEQ multiplex PCR, while the TCRdb copy is restricted to in-frame clones and leaves out a portion. The table includes over 55,000 clones, roughly 76% detected once. The sample was PBMCs, taken from a glioma patient whose treatment included an IDH1 peptide vaccine. The receptor set was obtained from a man in his forties with glioma.

The chain carries TRBV11-1 and TRBJ1-2; D uncertain. Per germline, CDR1 SGHAT and CDR2 FQDESV (reference sequence). V was trimmed by 5 bases and J by 5 bases, leaving 12 bases between them. The CDR3 extends over 13 amino acids. The chain's CDR3 is CASSPRTEYGYTF. The CDR3 nucleotides are TGTGCCAGCAGCCCGCGGACCGAATATGGCTACACCTTC.

V gene TRBV7-9 combines with J gene TRBJ2-5, with D perhaps assigned TRBD1 or TRBD2 (5 bases each). The J call is in doubt because the DNA end fits TRBJ2-7 better. The V gene's germline CDR1 is SEHNR and CDR2 FQNEAQ (reference sequence). This CDR3 is built from 14 residues. The DNA for the CDR3 is TGTGCCAGCAGCCCAAGGGACCGCTACTACGAGCAGTACTTC. Protein: CASSPRDRYYEQYF.

The J gene is TRBJ2-4, the V gene TRBV14; either TRBD1 or TRBD2 may fit D (5 bases each). V lost 1 base, J lost 0 bases, and 10 bases lay in between. Germline CDR1 reads SGHDN; CDR2 reads FVKESK. This CDR3 region has 16 residues. The chain's CDR3 is CASSQGGSVAKNIQYF. The DNA of the CDR3 is TGTGCCAGCAGCCAAGGGGGGTCAGTAGCCAAAAACATTCAGTACTTC.

The count of this clone is one. The chain joins TRBV2 to TRBJ1-6; a weak D match, TRBD1 (5 bases). The germline V gene encodes CDR1 SNHLY and CDR2 FYNNEI. Trimming shortened V by 6 bases and J by 9 bases, and 18 bases separated the two germline ends. This CDR3 is built from 15 residues. CDR3 DNA: TGTGCCAGCAGGGGGGAAGGGCCACCTAGTTCACCCCTCCACTTT. This translates into CASRGEGPPSSPLHF.

This CDR3 reads CASSKRSQGNTIYF. The CDR3 region has the DNA TGTGCCAGCAGTAAACGGTCCCAGGGGAACACCATATATTTT. The V call is TRBV6-5, the J call TRBJ1-3; possible D gene TRBD1, 6 bases. Trimming pared 5 bases from V and 7 bases from J, leaving 15 bases between. The CDR3 contains 14 residues. Germline V gives CDR1 MNHEY, CDR2 SVGAGI.

The chain couples TRBV7-2 to TRBJ2-6; the D gene could be TRBD1 or TRBD2 (5 bases each). V lost 4 bases and J lost 1, with 17 bases in between. The germline V gene encodes CDR1 SGHTA and CDR2 FQGNSA. The CDR3 has 18 amino acids. The CDR3 bases are TGTGCCAGCAGCTCGGGGCAGGGTCGGGTATCTGGGGCCAACGTCCTGACTTTC. It encodes CASSSGQGRVSGANVLTF.

The chain combines TRBV5-1 with TRBJ2-2, with D possibly matching TRBD2 (5 bases). The V end was cut by 3 bases, the J end by 3 bases, with 15 bases between. Germline CDR1 SGHRS, CDR2 YFSETQ. This CDR3 contains 16 residues. CDR3 residues: CASSSTVGIHTGELFF. The DNA of the CDR3 is TGCGCCAGCAGCTCGACCGTCGGGATACACACCGGGGAGCTGTTTTTT.

V is TRBV4-1 and J is TRBJ1-2; 10 bases are shared with TRBD1. Losses at the gene ends were 3 bases for V and 7 bases for J; bases not matched to a gene: 2. CDR1 is MGHRA and CDR2 is YSYEKL in the germline V gene. This CDR3 contains 13 residues. The CDR3 loop reads CASSQTGGSGYTF. The CDR3 DNA follows: TGCGCCAGCAGCCAGACAGGGGGCTCTGGCTACACCTTC.

The CDR3 is CASSSGLATREETQYF. The CDR3 DNA is TGTGCCAGCAGCTCAGGACTAGCGACCAGGGAGGAGACCCAGTACTTC. This chain connects TRBV7-8 to TRBJ2-5; 9 positions match TRBD2. The CDR3 loop spans 16 amino acids. Germline V gene data show CDR1 as SGHVS and CDR2 as FQNEAQ. V shed 4 bases, J shed 5 bases, and the junction held 11 bases outside the gene matches.

This clone was seen only once. The chain couples TRBV2 to TRBJ2-6; TRBD1 might be the D (6 bases). The V and J ends lost 7 bases and 0 bases respectively, with 16 bases between them. CDR1 and CDR2 from the germline V gene are SNHLY and FYNNEI. This CDR3 contains 17 residues. The DNA of the CDR3 is TGTGCCAGCAATCCCCGGACAGCTAACTCTGGGGCCAACGTCCTGACTTTC. Amino acid sequence: CASNPRTANSGANVLTF. The full variable domain, completed using reference TRBV2 and TRBJ2-6, is EPEVTQTPSHQVTQMGQEVILRCVPISNHLYFYWYRQILGQKVEFLVSFYNNEISEKSEIFDDQFSVERPDGSNFTLKIRSTKLEDSAMYFCASNPRTANSGANVLTFGAGSRLTVL.

This clone turned up a few times. The chain recombines TRBV19 with TRBJ1-1; 7 bases line up with TRBD1. This CDR3 is 13 amino acids long. V dropped 10 bases and J dropped 0; count of bases not matched to a gene: 5. Germline-derived CDR1 and CDR2 are LNHDA and SQIVND (reference sequence). The CDR3 coding sequence is TGTGCCACCTCGACAGGGCTGAACACTGAAGCTTTCTTT. The encoded protein is CATSTGLNTEAFF. Drawing the rest from reference TRBV19 and TRBJ1-1, the complete variable domain is DGGITQSPKYLFRKEGQNVTLSCEQNLNHDAMYWYRQDPGQGLRLIYYSQIVNDFQKGDIAEGYSVSREKKESFPLTVTSAQKNPTAFYLCATSTGLNTEAFFGQGTRLTVV.

This clone occurred a few times. One end of the junction varies from germline; a read error may be responsible. V and J are TRBV7-7 and TRBJ2-1; D may correspond to TRBD1 or TRBD2 (5 bases each). The germline CDR1 and CDR2 sequences are SSHAT and FNYEAQ (reference sequence). This CDR3 is 16 amino acids long. The CDR3 sequence: CASSLSGTRSFNEQFF. The CDR3 nucleotides read TGTGCTAGCAGCTTATCGGGGACCCGCAGCTTCAATGAGCAGTTCTTC.

J is TRBJ2-7 and V is TRBV27; D perhaps matches TRBD1 (6 bases). The ends were cut back, 5 bases at V and 2 bases at J, with 13 bases in the middle. Germline assignment: CDR1 MNHEY and CDR2 SMNVEV (reference sequence). The length of the CDR3 is 14 residues. CDR3 DNA: TGTGCCAGCAGTCCTCGGACAGCGACCTACGAGCAGTACTTC. This sequence encodes CASSPRTATYEQYF.

The gene calls are TRBV9 and TRBJ1-5; D is uncertain. Trimming cost V 0 bases and J 4 bases, with 8 bases left between them. Germline V gene data show CDR1 as SGDLS and CDR2 as YYNGEE. The CDR3 sequence is 14 residues long. CDR3: CASSVGAANQPQHF. The DNA for the CDR3 is TGTGCCAGCAGCGTAGGGGCGGCGAATCAGCCCCAGCATTTT.

The chain is built from TRBV6-5 and TRBJ1-2; no firm D call. Per germline, CDR1 MNHEY and CDR2 SVGAGI. The length of the CDR3 is 13 residues. Trimming cost V 4 bases and J 6 bases, with 12 bases left between them. CDR3: CASSSRTGHGYTF. Here the CDR3 DNA reads TGTGCCAGCAGTTCTCGGACCGGACATGGCTACACCTTC.

The chain employs TRBV6-5 and TRBJ1-3; weak D call: TRBD1 (5 bases). The CDR3 consists of 15 residues. Looked up from germline, CDR1 is MNHEY and CDR2 is SVGAGI. V lost 6 bases, J lost 0 bases, and 12 bases lay in between. CDR3 sequence reads: CASSSTGLSGNTIYF. CDR3 bases: TGTGCCAGCAGCTCTACAGGCCTCTCTGGAAACACCATATATTTT.

The rearrangement joins TRBV5-1 to TRBJ2-5; D tentatively reads TRBD1 or TRBD2 (5 bases each). Looked up from germline, CDR1 is SGHRS and CDR2 is YFSETQ. V gave up 1 base and J gave up 5 bases, with 12 bases separating them. CDR3 length: 14 residues. CDR3 DNA sequence: TGCGCCAGCAGCTTGAGGGCAGGGACGGAGACCCAGTACTTC. Protein sequence: CASSLRAGTETQYF.

This CDR3 is CASSQDSVYEQYF. The CDR3 DNA follows: TGTGCCAGCAGCCAAGATTCAGTATACGAGCAGTACTTC. The chain couples TRBV14 to TRBJ2-7; D uncertain. Trimming removed 0 bases at V and 4 bases at J, with 7 bases between. CDR3 size: 13 residues. Germline assignment: CDR1 SGHDN and CDR2 FVKESK.

This chain connects TRBV30 to TRBJ2-2; 12 nucleotides agree with TRBD1. Trimming at V came to 4 bases and at J to 5 bases, leaving 11 bases not matched to a gene. The V gene's germline CDR1 is GTSNPN and CDR2 SVGIG (reference sequence). This CDR3 is 17 amino acids long. The CDR3 nucleotides are TGTGCCTGGATACCCGGGACAGGGGGCGCTTGGACCGGGGAGCTGTTTTTT. Translated: CAWIPGTGGAWTGELFF.

V is TRBV6-6 and J is TRBJ1-2; 11 bases fit TRBD1. V lost 2 bases, J lost 7 bases, and 6 bases stayed unmatched. Looked up from germline, CDR1 is MNHNY and CDR2 is SVGAGI (reference sequence). The CDR3 is 15 residues long. CDR3 sequence: CASSYGGQGDRGYTF. CDR3 nucleotide sequence: TGTGCCAGCAGTTACGGGGGACAGGGGGATCGTGGCTACACCTTC.